The subject of this entry is one T cell receptor (beta chain). Its antigen remains unknown. Amplification by 5'RACE using constant-segment primers produced TCR alpha and TCR beta cDNA libraries that carried sample barcodes and UMIs. TCRdb analysed the 5' RACE reads with MiXCR anew, one entry per CDR3 protein. The sample records roughly 49,000 distinct CDR3 sequences, roughly 27% being singletons. These data come from a study of T-cell memory formation after mild COVID-19. Study-level results: Clones that contracted from day 15 to 85 were balanced CD4/CD8, while later expanders leaned CD4+.

V shed 3 bases and J shed 8 bases, with 11 bases lying between them. Per germline, CDR1 SGDLS and CDR2 YYNGEE. This CDR3 is built from 12 residues. This TCR derives from a man younger than 35 who had mild COVID-19 (a few samples of this study predate the infection). Cell type and time point are not known. Sequencing was done on a sample of PBMCs or a T cell subset sorted from them (not recorded which). J is TRBJ1-2 and V is TRBV9; TRBD1 might be the D (5 bases). CDR3 sequence reads: CASSAPRGGYTF. The CDR3 coding sequence is TGTGCCAGCAGCGCCCCCCGGGGGGGCTACACCTTC.